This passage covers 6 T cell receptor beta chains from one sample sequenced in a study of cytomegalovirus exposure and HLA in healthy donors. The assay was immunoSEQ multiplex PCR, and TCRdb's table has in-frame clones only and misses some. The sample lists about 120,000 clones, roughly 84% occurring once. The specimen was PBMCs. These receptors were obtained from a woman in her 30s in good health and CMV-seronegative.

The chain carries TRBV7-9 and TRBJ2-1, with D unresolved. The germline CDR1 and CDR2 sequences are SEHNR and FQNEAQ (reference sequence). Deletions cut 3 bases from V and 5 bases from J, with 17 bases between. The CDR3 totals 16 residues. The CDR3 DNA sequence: TGTGCCAGCAGCTTTGACGTCCCCAGGCGACACAATGAGCAGTTCTTC. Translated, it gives CASSFDVPRRHNEQFF.

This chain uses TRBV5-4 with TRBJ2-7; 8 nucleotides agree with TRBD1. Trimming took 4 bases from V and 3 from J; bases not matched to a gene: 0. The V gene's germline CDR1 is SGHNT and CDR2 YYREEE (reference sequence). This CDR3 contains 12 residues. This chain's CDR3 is CASSGTGYEQYF. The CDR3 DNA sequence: TGTGCCAGCAGCGGGACAGGCTACGAGCAGTACTTC.

DNA for the CDR3: TGTGCCAGCAGTTTTTTGAGAGGGCTGCCCAATGAGCAGTTCTTC. Translation: CASSFLRGLPNEQFF. The V gene is TRBV2, the J gene TRBJ2-1; possibly TRBD2 for D (5 bases). CDR1 and CDR2 (germline): SNHLY, FYNNEI. The CDR3 runs 15 residues. Deletions cut 5 bases from V and 6 bases from J, with 17 bases between.

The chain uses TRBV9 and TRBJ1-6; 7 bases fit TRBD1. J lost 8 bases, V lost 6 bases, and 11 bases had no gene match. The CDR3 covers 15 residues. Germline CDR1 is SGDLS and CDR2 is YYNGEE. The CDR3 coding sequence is TGTGCCAGCAAGGGAGAGGGGGCGGTTGATTCACCCCTCCACTTT. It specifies CASKGEGAVDSPLHF.

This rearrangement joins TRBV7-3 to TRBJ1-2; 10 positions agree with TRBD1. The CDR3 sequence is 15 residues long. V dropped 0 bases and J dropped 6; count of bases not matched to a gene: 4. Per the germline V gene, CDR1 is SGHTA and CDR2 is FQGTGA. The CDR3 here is CASSLTGQGIDGYTF. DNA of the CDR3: TGTGCCAGCAGCTTAACGGGACAGGGGATTGATGGCTACACCTTC. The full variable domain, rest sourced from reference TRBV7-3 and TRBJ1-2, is GAGVSQTPSNKVTEKGKYVELRCDPISGHTALYWYRQSLGQGPEFLIYFQGTGAADDSGLPNDRFFAVRPEGSVSTLKIQRTERGDSAVYLCASSLTGQGIDGYTFGSGTRLTVV.

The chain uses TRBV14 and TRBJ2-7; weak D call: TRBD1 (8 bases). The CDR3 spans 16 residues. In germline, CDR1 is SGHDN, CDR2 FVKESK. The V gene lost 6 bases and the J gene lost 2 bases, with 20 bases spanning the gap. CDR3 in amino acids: CASSRLHRGGPYEQYF. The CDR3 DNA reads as TGTGCCAGCAGTCGCTTGCACAGGGGGGGTCCCTACGAGCAGTACTTC. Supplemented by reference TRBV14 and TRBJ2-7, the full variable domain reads EAGVTQFPSHSVIEKGQTVTLRCDPISGHDNLYWYRRVMGKEIKFLLHFVKESKQDESGMPNNRFLAERTGGTYSTLKVQPAELEDSGVYFCASSRLHRGGPYEQYFGPGTRLTVT.